This T cell receptor (beta chain) was recorded in a study of blood T cell repertoires in COVID-19. Study details: Samples representing acute and convalescent COVID-19 were sourced from the United States, Italy and Spain. From T cells, B-cell-depleted T cells, or PBMCs came the material, which was cDNA or gDNA.

Methods used by the authors: Counts of nucleated cells, estimated from reference gene primer amplification, were obtained. TCRdb's copy holds only in-frame clones and misses some; the assay was immunoSEQ multiplex PCR. V, J and clone size were drawn from that table, and D and trimming were deduced from the DNA. The sample includes about 200,000 clones, 94% of them seen just once. The CDR3 extends over 16 amino acids. The germline V gene encodes CDR1 SGHRS and CDR2 YFSETQ. The J segment lost 1 base and the V segment lost 7 bases, leaving 14 bases of the junction unmatched. The sequencing input was peripheral blood. The chain has TRBV5-1 and TRBJ2-7, with 7 bases lining up with TRBD1. This sequence was found in a man younger than 40 with COVID-19, enrolled during active disease. Here the CDR3 DNA reads TGCGCCAGCGCGACGAAAGGGACAGCCCTTTCCTACGAGCAGTACTTC. It encodes CASATKGTALSYEQYF.